This record covers a single TCR beta chain. The antigen is unknown. The data originate from a study of T cell responses to AZD1222 COVID-19 vaccine. Findings and caveats of the study: Recipients of AZD1222 seropositive at baseline numbered only 5 to 7.

The V and J ends lost 6 bases and 4 bases respectively, with 13 bases between them. The CDR3 spans 14 residues. Looked up from germline, CDR1 is ENHRY and CDR2 is SYGVKD. Libraries were prepared by immunoSEQ multiplex PCR; TCRdb keeps only in-frame clonotypes and omits some of them. The sample carries roughly 250,000 clones, 85% to 95% recorded once. The TCR was taken from an adult in good health. The chain carries TRBV10-3 and TRBJ1-5; tentatively, D is TRBD1 (6 bases). The sequencing used peripheral blood, collected on day 0 of AZD1222 vaccination. The CDR3 loop is CAISGGGGNQPQHF. As DNA, the CDR3 is TGTGCCATCAGCGGCGGGGGCGGGAATCAGCCCCAGCATTTT.